The entry below describes one T cell receptor (beta chain). Antigen specificity is unknown. Germline V CDR1 and CDR2: LGHNA, YSLEER. This CDR3 contains 16 residues. The V gene lost 3 bases and the J gene lost 1 base, with 12 bases spanning the gap. Investigators performed immunoSEQ version v3.0 at survey level. Produced via immunoSEQ multiplex PCR; TCRdb's table is partial and in-frame only. The repertoire consists of about 29,000 clones, with approximately 80% occurring once and the leading ten covering approximately 9.1%. The sample originates from a study of long-term antiretroviral therapy in people with HIV. Findings and caveats of the study: All blood samples came from the years 2004 to 2017, possibly under older ART regimens. Relative to control repertoires, HIV repertoires exhibited narrower CDR3 length ranges.

Sequenced material: unsorted PBMCs, taken 3 years after starting antiretroviral therapy. The rearrangement joins TRBV4-3 to TRBJ2-2; D remains unclear. This clonotype was sampled from a man aged 40-49 years with HIV. CDR3 residues: CASSHPSGLNTGELFF. Written as DNA, the CDR3 is TGCGCCAGCAGCCACCCGAGTGGATTGAACACCGGGGAGCTGTTTTTT.